The sample holds one count of the clone carrying this T cell receptor (beta chain). The antigen remains unidentified. The data derive from a study of CD4+ T cells in melanoma. Study findings and constraints: CD8+ T cell, macrophage and B cell function reportedly correlated with neoantigen-specific CD4+ T cells.

CDR3 length: 17 amino acids. Trimming shortened V by 4 bases and J by 0 bases, and 16 bases separated the two germline ends. Germline V gene data show CDR1 as MNHNS and CDR2 as SASEGT. TCRdb's copy holds only in-frame clones and misses some; the assay was immunoSEQ multiplex PCR. The sample comprises around 13,000 clones, around 70% of which are singletons, and approximately 10% rests with the top ten. Sequencing used cells from a culture (not recorded whether cultured in vitro). This clonotype was sampled from a human donor with melanoma. The genes are TRBV6-1 and TRBJ1-5; D remains ambiguous. The CDR3 region has the DNA TGTGCCAGCAGTGGGCCCTTTGCCGGATATAGCAATCAGCCCCAGCATTTT. This encodes CASSGPFAGYSNQPQHF.